This TCR beta chain appears in the sequencing data of a study of STAT5B mutations in CD4+ large granular lymphocyte leukemia. The germline CDR1 and CDR2 sequences are SGDLS and YYNGEE. The CDR3 is 14 residues long. J lost 0 bases, V lost 7 bases, and 4 bases had no gene match. Sequencing was at survey level. TCRdb's copy holds only in-frame clones and misses some; the assay was immunoSEQ multiplex PCR. The sample has about 32,000 clones, around 71% seen once; the top ten hold roughly 0.48%. The source of this sequence is a human donor in good health. This chain joins TRBV9 and TRBJ1-3; TRBD1 aligns across 7 bases. The sample was CD4+ T cells from blood buffy coats. The CDR3 region is CASGGGSSGNTIYF. The CDR3 bases are TGTGCCAGCGGAGGGGGCAGCTCTGGAAACACCATATATTTT.